Here is one T cell receptor (beta chain) with its context. This record belongs to a study of CD8+CD57+ T cells in acquired aplastic anemia. Across the study: CD4+ and CD8+ cells, once sorted, gave DNA averaging around 3.2 ug.

Genomic DNA served as template for TCR beta VDJ and CDR3 profiling. MiXCR, applied by TCRdb to the reads, yields one record per CDR3 protein. The sample yields 180,000 or so distinct CDR3 sequences, roughly 48% seen once. In germline, CDR1 is SQVTM, CDR2 ANQGSEA. V was pared by 7 bases and J by 0 bases, with 10 bases between. The CDR3 is made up of 12 amino acids. Patients chosen for sequencing had CD8+CD57+ cells that had expanded, as shown by flow cytometry. Patients were treatment-naive when blood was sampled. The sample consisted of sorted CD4+, CD8+, or CD8+CD57+ T cells (not recorded which) from PBMCs. The chain employs TRBV29-1 and TRBJ2-7; D is perhaps TRBD1 or TRBD2 (5 bases each). This receptor was obtained from a human donor with aplastic anemia. The CDR3 here is CSASGTSYEQYF. In DNA, the CDR3 is TGCAGCGCTTCCGGGACCTCCTACGAGCAGTACTTC.